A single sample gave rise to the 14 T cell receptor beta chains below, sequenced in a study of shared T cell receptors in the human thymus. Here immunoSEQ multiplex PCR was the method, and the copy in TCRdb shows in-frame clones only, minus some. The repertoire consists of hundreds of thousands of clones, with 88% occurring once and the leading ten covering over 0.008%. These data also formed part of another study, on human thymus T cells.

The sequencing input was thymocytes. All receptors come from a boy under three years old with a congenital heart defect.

This chain's CDR3 is CASSSATGKYEQYF. The CDR3 DNA follows: TGTGCCAGCAGCTCAGCGACAGGGAAATACGAGCAGTACTTC. The rearrangement links TRBV11-2 to TRBJ2-7, with TRBD1 matching over 7 bases. CDR3 length: 14 residues. J gave up 4 bases and V 4 bases, and 7 bases lay outside the gene matches. Germline lookup yields CDR1 SGHAT and CDR2 FQNNGV.

The CDR3 DNA reads TGTGCCAGCAGTGACATCTCCGAGCAGTACTTC. The encoded protein is CASSDISEQYF. The V call is TRBV2, the J call TRBJ2-5; no firm D call. With the DNA end fitting TRBJ2-7 better, the J assignment may be wrong. This CDR3 has 11 amino acids. Germline CDR1 and CDR2: SNHLY and FYNNEI.

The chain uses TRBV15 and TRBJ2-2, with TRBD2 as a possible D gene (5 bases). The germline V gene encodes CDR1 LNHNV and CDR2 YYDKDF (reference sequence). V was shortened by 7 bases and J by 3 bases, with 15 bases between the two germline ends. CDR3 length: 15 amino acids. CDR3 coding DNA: TGTGCCACCACCGAAATCAAGGGAGACACCGGGGAGCTGTTTTTT. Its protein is CATTEIKGDTGELFF.

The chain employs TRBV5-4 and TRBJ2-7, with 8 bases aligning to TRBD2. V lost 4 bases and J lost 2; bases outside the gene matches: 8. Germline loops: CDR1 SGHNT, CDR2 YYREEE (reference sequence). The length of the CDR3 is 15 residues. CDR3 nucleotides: TGTGCCAGCAGCGCGGGATCGGGACTAGCCTACGAGCAGTACTTC. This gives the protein CASSAGSGLAYEQYF.

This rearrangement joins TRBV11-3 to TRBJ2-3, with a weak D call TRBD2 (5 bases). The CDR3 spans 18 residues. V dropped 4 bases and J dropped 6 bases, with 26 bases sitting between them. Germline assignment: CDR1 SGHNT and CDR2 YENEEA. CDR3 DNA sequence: TGTGCCAGCAGCTCATACCCGGTGGTAGCGCGCTCTTATGATACGCAGTATTTT. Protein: CASSSYPVVARSYDTQYF. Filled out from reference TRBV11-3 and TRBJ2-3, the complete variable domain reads EAGVVQSPRYKIIEKKQPVAFWCNPISGHNTLYWYLQNLGQGPELLIRYENEEAVDDSQLPKDRFSAERLKGVDSTLKIQPAELGDSAVYLCASSSYPVVARSYDTQYFGPGTRLTVL.

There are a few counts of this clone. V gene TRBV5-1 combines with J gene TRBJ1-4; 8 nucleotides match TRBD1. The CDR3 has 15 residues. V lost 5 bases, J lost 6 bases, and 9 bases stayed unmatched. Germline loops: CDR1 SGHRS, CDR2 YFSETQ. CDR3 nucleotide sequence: TGCGCCAGCAGGAACGGACAGGGTCGGGATGAAAAACTGTTTTTT. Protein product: CASRNGQGRDEKLFF.

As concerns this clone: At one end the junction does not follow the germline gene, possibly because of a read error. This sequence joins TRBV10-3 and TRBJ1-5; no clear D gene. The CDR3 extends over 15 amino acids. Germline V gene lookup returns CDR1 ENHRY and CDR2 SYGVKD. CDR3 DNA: TGTGCCATCAGTGAGGCGTCGGGTCCTAATCATCCCCAGCATTTT. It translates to CAISEASGPNHPQHF.

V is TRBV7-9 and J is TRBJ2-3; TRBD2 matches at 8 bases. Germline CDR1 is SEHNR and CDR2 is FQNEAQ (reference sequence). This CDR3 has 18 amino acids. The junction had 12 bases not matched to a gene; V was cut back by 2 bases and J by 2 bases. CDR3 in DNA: TGTGCCAGCAGCTTACGACAGGCTCGGGAGGGCCCCACAGATACGCAGTATTTT. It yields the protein CASSLRQAREGPTDTQYF.

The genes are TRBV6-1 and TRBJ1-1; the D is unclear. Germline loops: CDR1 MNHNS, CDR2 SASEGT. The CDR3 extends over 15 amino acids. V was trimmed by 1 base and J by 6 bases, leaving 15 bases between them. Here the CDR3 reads CASSEGGGKVSEAFF. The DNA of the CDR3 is TGTGCCAGCAGTGAAGGTGGAGGGAAGGTTTCTGAAGCTTTCTTT.

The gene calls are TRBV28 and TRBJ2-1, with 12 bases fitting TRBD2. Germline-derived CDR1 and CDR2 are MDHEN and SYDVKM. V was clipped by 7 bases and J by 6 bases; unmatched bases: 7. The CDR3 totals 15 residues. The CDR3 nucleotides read TGTGCCAGCACTCCGGGACTAGCGGGCCCCAATGAGCAGTTCTTC. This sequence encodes CASTPGLAGPNEQFF.

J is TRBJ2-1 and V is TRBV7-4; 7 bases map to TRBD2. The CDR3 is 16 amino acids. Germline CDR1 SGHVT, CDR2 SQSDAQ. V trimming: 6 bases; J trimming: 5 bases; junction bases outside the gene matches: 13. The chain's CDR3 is CASRRASGPNNNEQFF. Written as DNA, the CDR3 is TGTGCCAGCAGGCGAGCTAGCGGACCAAATAACAATGAGCAGTTCTTC.

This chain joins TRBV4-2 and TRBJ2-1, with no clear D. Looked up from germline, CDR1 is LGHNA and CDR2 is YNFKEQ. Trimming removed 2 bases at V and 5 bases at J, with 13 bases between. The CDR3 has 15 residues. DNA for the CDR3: TGTGCCAGCAGCCAACTGCCTAGAAGAAACAATGAGCAGTTCTTC. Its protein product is CASSQLPRRNNEQFF.

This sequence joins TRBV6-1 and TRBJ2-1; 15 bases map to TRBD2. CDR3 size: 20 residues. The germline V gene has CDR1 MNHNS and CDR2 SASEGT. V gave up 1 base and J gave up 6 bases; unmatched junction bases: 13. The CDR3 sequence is CASSEDGTSGGRGIPNEQFF. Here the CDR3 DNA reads TGTGCCAGCAGTGAAGACGGGACTAGCGGGGGGAGGGGGATACCCAATGAGCAGTTCTTC.

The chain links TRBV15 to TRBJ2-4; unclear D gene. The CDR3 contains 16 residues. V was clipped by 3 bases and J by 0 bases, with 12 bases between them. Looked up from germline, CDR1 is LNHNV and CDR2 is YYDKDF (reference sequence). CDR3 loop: CATSSIVELAKNIQYF. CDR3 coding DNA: TGTGCCACCAGCAGCATAGTGGAGTTAGCCAAAAACATTCAGTACTTC. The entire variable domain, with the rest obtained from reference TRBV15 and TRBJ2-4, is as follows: DAMVIQNPRYQVTQFGKPVTLSCSQTLNHNVMYWYQQKSSQAPKLLFHYYDKDFNNEADTPDNFQSRRPNTSFCFLDIRSPGLGDTAMYLCATSSIVELAKNIQYFGAGTRLSVL.